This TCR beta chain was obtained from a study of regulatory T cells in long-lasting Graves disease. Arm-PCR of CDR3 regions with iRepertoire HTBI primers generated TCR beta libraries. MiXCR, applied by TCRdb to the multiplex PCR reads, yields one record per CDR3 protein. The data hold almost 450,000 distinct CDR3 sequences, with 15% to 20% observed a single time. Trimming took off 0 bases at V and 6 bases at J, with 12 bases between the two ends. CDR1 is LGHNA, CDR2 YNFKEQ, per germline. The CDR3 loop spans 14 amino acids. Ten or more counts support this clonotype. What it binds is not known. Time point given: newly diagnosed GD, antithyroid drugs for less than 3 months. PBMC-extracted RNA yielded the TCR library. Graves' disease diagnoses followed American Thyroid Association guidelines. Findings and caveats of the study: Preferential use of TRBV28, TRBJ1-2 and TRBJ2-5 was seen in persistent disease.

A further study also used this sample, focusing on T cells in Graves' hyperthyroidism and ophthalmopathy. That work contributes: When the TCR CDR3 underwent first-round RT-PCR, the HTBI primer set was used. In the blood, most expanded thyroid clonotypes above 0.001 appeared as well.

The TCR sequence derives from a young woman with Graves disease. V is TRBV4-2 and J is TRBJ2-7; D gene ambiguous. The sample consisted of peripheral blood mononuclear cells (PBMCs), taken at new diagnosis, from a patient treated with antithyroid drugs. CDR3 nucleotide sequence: TGTGCCAGCAGCCAAGATTTGGTCGGTCTCGAGCAGTACTTC. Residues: CASSQDLVGLEQYF.